This is a list of T cell receptor beta chains from one sample in a study of identical twins. A single record per CDR3 protein comes from TCRdb applying MiXCR to the 5' RACE reads. Of 1.5 million to 2 million distinct CDR3 sequences listed, roughly a third are singletons. The specimen was cord blood. The receptors shown here come from a newborn girl in good health. CDR3s include the opening cysteine and the closing phenylalanine or tryptophan. The D gene is left open where the match is weak. Rows may omit the clone size; those that give it use once, few, many or a size class.

clone size: NA; J gene: TRBJ2-7; V gene: TRBV20-1; D gene: NA; CDR3 protein: CSASGAARGGSYNEQYF; CDR3 DNA: TGCAGTGCTAGTGGGGCCGCTCGTGGAGGCTCCTACAATGAGCAGTACTTC
clone size: NA; J gene: TRBJ2-3; V gene: TRBV7-2; D gene: NA; CDR3 protein: CASSLGFQDTQYF; CDR3 DNA: TGTGCCAGCAGCTTGGGGTTCCAAGATACGCAGTATTTT
clone size: few; J gene: TRBJ2-1; V gene: TRBV28; D gene: NA; CDR3 protein: CASSLLIGRYNEQFF; CDR3 DNA: TGTGCCAGCAGTTTATTGATAGGGCGATACAATGAGCAGTTCTTC
clone size: NA; J gene: TRBJ1-5; V gene: TRBV6-6; D gene: NA; CDR3 protein: CASSYSAPYSNQPQHF; CDR3 DNA: TGTGCCAGCAGTTACTCCGCCCCATATAGCAATCAGCCCCAGCATTTT
clone size: NA; J gene: TRBJ1-4; V gene: TRBV29-1; D gene: NA; CDR3 protein: CSVPGTTNEKLFF; CDR3 DNA: TGCAGCGTTCCGGGGACAACTAATGAAAAACTGTTTTTT
clone size: few; J gene: TRBJ2-1; V gene: TRBV11-2; D gene: NA; CDR3 protein: CASSSAGTYNEQFF; CDR3 DNA: TGTGCCAGCAGCTCAGCGGGGACATACAATGAGCAGTTCTTC
clone size: few; J gene: TRBJ2-1; V gene: TRBV20-1; D gene: NA; CDR3 protein: CSADQGGLLYNEQFF; CDR3 DNA: TGCAGTGCCGATCAGGGGGGTCTCCTTTACAATGAGCAGTTCTTC
clone size: NA; J gene: TRBJ2-7; V gene: TRBV10-3; D gene: NA; CDR3 protein: CAILAGHSYEQYF; CDR3 DNA: TGTGCCATCCTTGCGGGACACTCCTACGAGCAGTACTTC
clone size: NA; J gene: TRBJ2-7; V gene: TRBV18; D gene: TRBD2; CDR3 protein: CASSARTSVSYEQYF; CDR3 DNA: TGTGCCAGCTCAGCCCGGACTAGCGTATCCTACGAGCAGTACTTC
clone size: NA; J gene: TRBJ2-1; V gene: TRBV6-6; D gene: NA; CDR3 protein: CASSYLASYNEQFF; CDR3 DNA: TGTGCCAGCAGTTACCTCGCTAGCTACAATGAGCAGTTCTTC
clone size: NA; J gene: TRBJ2-1; V gene: TRBV20-1; D gene: NA; CDR3 protein: CSAAALGPTYNEQFF; CDR3 DNA: TGCAGTGCCGCCGCCTTGGGCCCTACCTACAATGAGCAGTTCTTC
clone size: few; J gene: TRBJ2-3; V gene: TRBV5-1; D gene: TRBD2; CDR3 protein: CASSWGSGRADTQYF; CDR3 DNA: TGCGCCAGCAGCTGGGGAAGCGGGAGAGCAGATACGCAGTATTTT
clone size: once; J gene: TRBJ1-2; V gene: TRBV28; D gene: NA; CDR3 protein: CASSRPVLPGGYTF; CDR3 DNA: TGTGCCAGCAGCCGACCGGTTCTACCGGGTGGCTACACCTTC
clone size: few; J gene: TRBJ2-7; V gene: TRBV6-5; D gene: NA; CDR3 protein: CASSYSPTSRSSYEQYF; CDR3 DNA: TGTGCCAGCAGTTACTCGCCAACGAGCAGAAGCTCCTACGAGCAGTACTTC
clone size: NA; J gene: TRBJ2-3; V gene: TRBV7-2; D gene: TRBD2; CDR3 protein: CASSLVRLATSTGTQYF; CDR3 DNA: TGTGCCAGCAGCTTAGTAAGACTAGCGACTAGCACAGGTACGCAGTATTTT
clone size: NA; J gene: TRBJ1-5; V gene: TRBV4-2; D gene: NA; CDR3 protein: CASSQGPREGQPQHF; CDR3 DNA: TGTGCCAGCAGCCAAGGACCCAGGGAGGGTCAGCCCCAGCATTTT
clone size: NA; J gene: TRBJ2-1; V gene: TRBV11-2; D gene: NA; CDR3 protein: CASRHSGTGAYNEQFF; CDR3 DNA: TGTGCCAGCAGGCATAGCGGGACAGGAGCCTACAATGAGCAGTTCTTC
clone size: NA; J gene: TRBJ2-5; V gene: TRBV11-2; D gene: NA; CDR3 protein: CASNLVRGLETQYF; CDR3 DNA: TGTGCCAGCAACTTAGTGAGGGGGTTAGAGACCCAGTACTTC
clone size: few; J gene: TRBJ1-1; V gene: TRBV29-1; D gene: NA; CDR3 protein: CSVEDGQNTEAFF; CDR3 DNA: TGCAGCGTTGAAGATGGGCAGAACACTGAAGCTTTCTTT
clone size: NA; J gene: TRBJ1-2; V gene: TRBV29-1; D gene: NA; CDR3 protein: CSVVHLFRNYGYTF; CDR3 DNA: TGCAGCGTTGTACACTTGTTCCGGAACTATGGCTACACCTTC
clone size: NA; J gene: TRBJ1-5; V gene: TRBV12-3/TRBV12-4; D gene: NA; CDR3 protein: CASAGTEYQPHHF; CDR3 DNA: TGTGCCAGCGCGGGGACCGAGTATCAGCCCCACCATTTT
clone size: many; J gene: TRBJ2-3; V gene: TRBV7-2; D gene: NA; CDR3 protein: CASSYIAAVDTQYF; CDR3 DNA: TGTGCCAGCAGCTATATAGCGGCTGTGGATACGCAGTATTTT
clone size: few; J gene: TRBJ2-7; V gene: TRBV5-1; D gene: NA; CDR3 protein: CASSLKDFQRQYF; CDR3 DNA: TGCGCCAGCAGCTTGAAGGACTTCCAGCGGCAGTACTTC
clone size: NA; J gene: TRBJ2-7; V gene: TRBV4-1; D gene: NA; CDR3 protein: CASSQVGQGIYEQYF; CDR3 DNA: TGCGCCAGCAGCCAAGTGGGCCAGGGGATCTACGAGCAGTACTTC
clone size: NA; J gene: TRBJ2-1; V gene: TRBV20-1; D gene: TRBD2; CDR3 protein: CSARVLAGLSEQFF; CDR3 DNA: TGCAGTGCTAGAGTTCTAGCGGGACTCTCTGAGCAGTTCTTC
clone size: NA; J gene: TRBJ2-7; V gene: TRBV10-3; D gene: NA; CDR3 protein: CAIASGTLYEQYF; CDR3 DNA: TGTGCCATCGCGTCCGGGACTCTCTACGAGCAGTACTTC
clone size: NA; J gene: TRBJ1-2; V gene: TRBV9; D gene: NA; CDR3 protein: CASSAQQTPYGYTF; CDR3 DNA: TGTGCCAGCAGCGCCCAACAGACTCCCTATGGCTACACCTTC
clone size: NA; J gene: TRBJ2-7; V gene: TRBV7-2; D gene: TRBD1; CDR3 protein: CASRVDRAFYEQYF; CDR3 DNA: TGTGCCAGCAGGGTAGACAGGGCCTTCTACGAGCAGTACTTC
clone size: once; J gene: TRBJ2-3; V gene: TRBV3-1; D gene: NA; CDR3 protein: CASSFKRGTDTQYF; CDR3 DNA: TGTGCCAGCAGCTTTAAACGGGGAACAGATACGCAGTATTTT
clone size: NA; J gene: TRBJ1-1; V gene: TRBV6-1; D gene: NA; CDR3 protein: CASSAFDRLNTEAFF; CDR3 DNA: TGTGCCAGCAGTGCATTTGACAGATTGAACACTGAAGCTTTCTTT
clone size: many; J gene: TRBJ2-7; V gene: TRBV29-1; D gene: TRBD2; CDR3 protein: CSVEGEGRAYEQYF; CDR3 DNA: TGCAGCGTTGAAGGGGAGGGACGGGCCTACGAGCAGTACTTC
clone size: once; J gene: TRBJ2-7; V gene: TRBV10-3; D gene: NA; CDR3 protein: CAISDGASATPYEQYF; CDR3 DNA: TGTGCCATCAGTGATGGGGCCAGCGCTACACCCTACGAGCAGTACTTC
clone size: NA; J gene: TRBJ2-1; V gene: TRBV6-5; D gene: TRBD2; CDR3 protein: CASSSLGTSGDHRYNEQFF; CDR3 DNA: TGTGCCAGCAGTTCCTTAGGGACTAGCGGGGACCACCGCTACAATGAGCAGTTCTTC
clone size: many; J gene: TRBJ2-1; V gene: TRBV5-1; D gene: TRBD2; CDR3 protein: CASSIRDYIYEQFF; CDR3 DNA: TGCGCCAGCAGCATTCGGGACTATATCTATGAGCAGTTCTTC
clone size: many; J gene: TRBJ2-4; V gene: TRBV11-2; D gene: NA; CDR3 protein: CASSLVVRSPSQKNIQYF; CDR3 DNA: TGTGCCAGCAGCTTAGTTGTACGGAGCCCGTCACAAAAAAACATTCAGTACTTC